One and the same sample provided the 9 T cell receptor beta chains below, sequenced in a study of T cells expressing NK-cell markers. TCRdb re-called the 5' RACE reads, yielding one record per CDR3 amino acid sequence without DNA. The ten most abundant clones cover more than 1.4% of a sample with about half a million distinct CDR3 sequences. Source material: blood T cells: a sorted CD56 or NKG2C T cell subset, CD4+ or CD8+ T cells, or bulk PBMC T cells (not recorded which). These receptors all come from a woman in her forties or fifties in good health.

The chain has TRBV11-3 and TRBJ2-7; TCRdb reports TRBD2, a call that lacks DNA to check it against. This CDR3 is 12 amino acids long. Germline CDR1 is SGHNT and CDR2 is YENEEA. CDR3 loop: CASSLGGGRQYF.

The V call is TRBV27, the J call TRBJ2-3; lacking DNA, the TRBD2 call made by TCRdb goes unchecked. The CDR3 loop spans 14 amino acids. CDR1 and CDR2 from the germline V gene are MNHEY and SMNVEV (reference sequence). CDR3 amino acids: CASSFEGGGDTQYF.

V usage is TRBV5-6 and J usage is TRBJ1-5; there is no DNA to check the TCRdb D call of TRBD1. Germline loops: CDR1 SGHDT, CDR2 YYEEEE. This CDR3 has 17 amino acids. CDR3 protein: CASSAIRSGAGNQPQHF.

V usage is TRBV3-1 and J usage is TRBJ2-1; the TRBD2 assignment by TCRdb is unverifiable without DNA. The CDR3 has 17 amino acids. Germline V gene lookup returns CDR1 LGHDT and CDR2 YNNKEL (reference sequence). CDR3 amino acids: CASSHRGGLGNSNEQFF.

CDR3 residues: CASAEALQETQYF. The J gene is TRBJ2-5, the V gene TRBV12-3 or TRBV12-4. This CDR3 is built from 13 residues.

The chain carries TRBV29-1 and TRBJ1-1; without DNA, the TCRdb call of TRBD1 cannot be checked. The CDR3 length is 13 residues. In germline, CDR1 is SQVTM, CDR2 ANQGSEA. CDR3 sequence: CSATDRVNTEAFF.

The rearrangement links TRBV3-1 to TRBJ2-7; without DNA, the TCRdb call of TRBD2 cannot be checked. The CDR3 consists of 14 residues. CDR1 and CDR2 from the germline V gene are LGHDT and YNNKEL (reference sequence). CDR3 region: CASSTSGRAEEQYF.

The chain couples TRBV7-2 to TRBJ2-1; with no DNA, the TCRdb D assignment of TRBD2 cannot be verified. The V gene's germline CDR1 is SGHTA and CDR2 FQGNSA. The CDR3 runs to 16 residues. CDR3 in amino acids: CASSPLIGRAPGLEFF.

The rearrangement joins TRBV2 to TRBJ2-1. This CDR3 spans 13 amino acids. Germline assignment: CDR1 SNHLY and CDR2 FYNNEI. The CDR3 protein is CAGLEASSNEQFF.